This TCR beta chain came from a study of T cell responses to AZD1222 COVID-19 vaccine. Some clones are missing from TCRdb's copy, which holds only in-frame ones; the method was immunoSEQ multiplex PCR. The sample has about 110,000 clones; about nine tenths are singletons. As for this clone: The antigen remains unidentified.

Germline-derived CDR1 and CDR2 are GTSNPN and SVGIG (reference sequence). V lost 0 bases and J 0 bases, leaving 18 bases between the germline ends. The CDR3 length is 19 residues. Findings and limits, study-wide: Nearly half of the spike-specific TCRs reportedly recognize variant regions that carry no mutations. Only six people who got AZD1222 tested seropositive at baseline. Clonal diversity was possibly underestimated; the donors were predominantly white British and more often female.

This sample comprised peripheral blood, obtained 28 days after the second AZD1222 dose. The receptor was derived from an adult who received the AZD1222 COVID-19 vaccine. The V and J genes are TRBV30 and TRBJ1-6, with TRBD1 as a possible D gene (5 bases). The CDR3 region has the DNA TGTGCCTGGAGTGTAGAGGTTAGGGGCGGGAGCTCCTATAATTCACCCCTCCACTTT. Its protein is CAWSVEVRGGSSYNSPLHF.